This entry is about one TCR beta chain. What it binds is unknown. These data come from a study of PD-1 blockade in classical Hodgkin lymphoma. Whole-study findings and limits: Baseline diversity in complete responders resembled that of newly diagnosed patients. Factors driving the repertoire differences, possibly disease activity or prior therapy, remain undefined. Unlike CD8+ TCR diversity, which did not rise significantly by C4D1, CD4+ TCR diversity did. Exclusion applied to patients who initiated nivolumab less than 1 year following ASCT.

Some clones are missing from TCRdb's copy, which holds only in-frame ones; the method was immunoSEQ multiplex PCR. The data contain around 13,000 clones, about four fifths of them seen just once; the ten biggest clones take up 4.1%. The CDR3 loop spans 16 amino acids. Trimming left V 4 bases short and J 1 base short, with 17 bases between. Per germline, CDR1 SGHNT and CDR2 YYREEE (reference sequence). In every patient, relapse followed autologous stem cell transplantation, while exposure to brentuximab vedotin differed. The chain uses TRBV5-4 and TRBJ2-5; a weak D match, TRBD2 (6 bases). The material was peripheral blood mononuclear cells (PBMCs), obtained at baseline. This receptor was obtained from a human donor with classical Hodgkin lymphoma. CDR3 DNA: TGTGCCAGCAGCCGCCGGGACTCCCGCACCCAAGAGACCCAGTACTTC. This encodes CASSRRDSRTQETQYF. Full variable domain (missing parts from reference TRBV5-4 and TRBJ2-5): ETGVTQSPTHLIKTRGQQVTLRCSSQSGHNTVSWYQQALGQGPQFIFQYYREEENGRGNFPPRFSGLQFPNYSSELNVNALELDDSALYLCASSRRDSRTQETQYFGPGTRLLVL.